This T cell receptor (beta chain) was profiled in a study of long-term antiretroviral therapy in people with HIV (dated by TCRdb to between 2021 and 2024). Study-level background: Collection of the earliest samples took place about a decade ahead of the 2015 WHO recommendation for immediate ART, at a time when ART was typically delayed until CD4 counts fell. A retrospective serial study tested whether changes in peripheral blood TRB repertoire composition and diversity were associated with ART initiation and durable HIV suppression. From 25 to 30 adults with confirmed HIV infection, the cohort provided roughly 200 cryopreserved PBMC samples, gathered serially across a mean of about 6 years (range 1-12). Of the roughly 30 participants with HIV, some 12 were female. No cross-contamination during QIAcube processing was shown when test extractions of a monoclonal T-cell line were performed alongside over 25 polyclonal samples. Here is what the overall study found, with its caveats: The samples span the years 2004 to 2017, and the ART regimens used may be less effective than current regimens. HIV repertoires had narrower CDR3 length ranges than controls, and the network structure suggested an antigen-experienced repertoire that shifted only slightly toward naive after ART. Starting ART was linked to a significant rise in TRB diversity, yet even after long-term ART the diversity remained significantly lower than in transplant donor controls. Limited PBMC availability meant only the TCR beta chain was sequenced, without alpha chain pairing. Because cell numbers in pre-ART samples were limited, unsorted PBMC were profiled instead of sorted CD4+ and CD8+ T cells. No data were available on ART adherence, viral resistance or therapy changes, limiting inferences about post-ART repertoire changes. At every time point, the repertoire was dominated by expanded TRB clones first identified before ART initiation, although this dominance fluctuated and, in many PLHIV, declined after ART.

From the cysteine up to the phenylalanine, the CDR3 has a length of 15 residues. CDR3 DNA is the only sequence kept; it has 45 bases, read in frame from the first base. Unmatched junction bases come to 3, with V trimmed by 2 bases and J by 0 bases. CDR1 and CDR2, looked up from the germline V gene, are MGHRA and YSYEKL. Inclusion was restricted to participants for whom at least one PBMC sample before ART initiation and at least two post-ART samples were available. Treatment was received in the United States of America by all participants with HIV. Before DNA extraction, cryopreserved samples of about 0.95-10 million PBMC were thawed and then washed. At the time of the earliest PBMC sample, participants with HIV were aged between about 23 and 54 years. Per participant, PBMC samples came from 1-4 timepoints prior to ART initiation and 2-8 timepoints following ART initiation, for a median of 7 samples. For every participant, serial HIV viral load, CD4+ T-cell count, ART history and demographic data were obtained. A Qiagen kit on a QIAcube was used to extract genomic DNA from unsorted PBMC, with samples processed in batches of 12.

The immunoSEQ hsTCRB v3.0 assay was used at survey level resolution to sequence the TRB variable region. The target sequencing depth for TRB was about 40,000-50,000 T-cell genomes per sample. TRB libraries were pooled and sequenced on an Illumina MiSeq using a v3 150-cycle kit. The study's processing was this. Repertoire analysis was performed in R inside a reproducible Nextflow workflow that covered QC, data transformation and analysis. LymphoSeq2, an R package for exploring AIRR-Seq data, was used to implement custom analyses. A handful of samples yielding fewer than 5000 total TRB sequences were excluded, leaving approximately 190 analyzed HIV repertoires. Among the approximately 180 retained HIV repertoires, 55 to 65 were collected before ART initiation and approximately 130 were collected after ART initiation. Repertoires were downsampled to 5000 TRB nucleotide sequences, and summary statistics were averaged over 100 downsampling iterations. TRB sequences were retained for analysis only if CDR3 regions of at least seven amino acids were present. Two measures captured diversity: a Shannon entropy-derived clonality score and the Gini coefficient. In repertoire networks, the top 5000 CDR3 amino acid sequences were linked whenever an edit distance of one separated two sequences. Antigen specificity groups and MHC restriction were predicted for TRB CDR3 amino acid sequences with GLIPH2. Known CMV, EBV, HIV or tissue antigen associations were flagged by matching CDR3 amino acid sequences against VDJdb and McPAS-TCR. Pre-ART, post-ART and control groups were compared with Wilcoxon signed-rank tests and Holm-Bonferroni correction. Here the immuneACCESS table is served through TCRdb, limited to in-frame sequences with V and J called. Missing clones are a known gap in these copies; in checked studies unresolved V genes cover under half, and the rest lacks a known reason. That table gives V, J and clone size, and the DNA gave D and trimming. The sample profile shows fewer than 30,000 clones; roughly 88% of them were found once. Jointly, the top ten make up under 5.5% of the sample.

In the case of this clone: Its antigen target is currently unknown. Base qualities are missing; no much larger clone stands one base away.

The V gene is TRBV4-1 and the J gene is TRBJ2-5, and 7 junction bases match TRBD2. The material was unsorted PBMCs, obtained around 4.5 years after starting antiretroviral therapy. This clonotype was obtained from a man younger than 40 with HIV. CDR3 protein: CASSQFRGDQETQYF. The bases read TGCGCCAGCAGCCAATTCCGGGGGGACCAAGAGACCCAGTACTTC.